This passage covers 14 T cell receptor beta chains from one sample sequenced in a study of cytomegalovirus exposure and HLA in healthy donors. PCR employed 60 Vbeta and 13 Jbeta primers. Produced via immunoSEQ multiplex PCR; TCRdb's table is partial and in-frame only. The data show some 200,000 clones, approximately 81% seen once. The sample consisted of PBMCs. The origin of the receptors is a woman aged 50 to 60 in good health and CMV-seronegative.

V usage is TRBV10-3 and J usage is TRBJ2-1; 9 bases agree with TRBD2. The CDR3 totals 19 residues. V trimming: 8 bases; J trimming: 8 bases; junction bases outside the gene matches: 25. Germline CDR1 is ENHRY and CDR2 is SYGVKD. This CDR3 is CAIGGMALDSTAGGDEQFF. The CDR3, as DNA: TGTGCCATCGGGGGGATGGCCCTGGACTCCACGGCGGGGGGGGATGAGCAGTTCTTC.

This clone appeared once. This rearrangement joins TRBV6-1 to TRBJ2-7; 8 bases match TRBD2. CDR1 is MNHNS, CDR2 SASEGT, per germline. CDR3 size: 14 residues. V lost 6 bases to trimming and J lost 2 bases; unmatched junction nucleotides: 6. CDR3: CASSRGGAAYEQYF. DNA of the CDR3: TGTGCCAGCAGCCGGGGGGGGGCCGCCTACGAGCAGTACTTC.

The rearrangement joins TRBV14 to TRBJ2-5, with 12 bases aligning to TRBD2. The CDR3 length is 14 residues. The V segment lost 9 bases and the J segment 0 bases; nucleotides outside the gene matches: 2. Germline V gene data show CDR1 as SGHDN and CDR2 as FVKESK. The CDR3 reads CASGLAGYQETQYF. The CDR3 DNA sequence: TGTGCCAGTGGACTAGCGGGGTACCAAGAGACCCAGTACTTC.

In nucleotides, the CDR3 is TGTGCCAGCCGAAAACTCAGGGCGCCGGGCGAGCAGTACTTC. Amino acids: CASRKLRAPGEQYF. The chain recombines TRBV28 with TRBJ2-7, with D perhaps matching TRBD1 (5 bases). Trimming pared 8 bases from V and 6 bases from J, leaving 20 bases between. This CDR3 contains 14 residues. Germline V gives CDR1 MDHEN, CDR2 SYDVKM.

The chain carries TRBV28 and TRBJ1-2; 7 nucleotides match TRBD1. J was trimmed by 2 bases and V by 3 bases; bases with no gene match: 6. The germline V gene has CDR1 MDHEN and CDR2 SYDVKM. The CDR3 runs to 15 residues. As DNA, the CDR3 is TGTGCCAGCAGTTTCACGACAGGGCTAAACTATGGCTACACCTTC. The encoded protein is CASSFTTGLNYGYTF.

The chain is built from TRBV9 and TRBJ1-2, with D uncertain. Germline V lookup: CDR1 SGDLS, CDR2 YYNGEE. This CDR3 region has 15 residues. The germline V and J ends were trimmed by 3 bases and 2 bases, with 14 bases remaining between them. DNA for the CDR3: TGTGCCAGCAGCGACTCGGGAGGCGAGAACTATGGCTACACCTTC. Protein: CASSDSGGENYGYTF.

The V gene is TRBV18, the J gene TRBJ2-7; a possible D gene is TRBD1 (5 bases). Germline V lookup: CDR1 KGHSH, CDR2 LQKENI. The V end was cut by 2 bases, the J end by 3 bases, with 17 bases between. The CDR3 runs 16 residues. The CDR3 DNA follows: TGTGCCAGCTCACCAAAGGCAGGGTTTGGGGACTACGAGCAGTACTTC. Its protein is CASSPKAGFGDYEQYF.

About this clone: Other nucleotide sequences from this sample produce the same CDR3. The rearrangement uses TRBV18 and TRBJ2-2; D may be TRBD2 (6 bases). The CDR3 extends over 15 amino acids. Germline loops: CDR1 KGHSH, CDR2 LQKENI. V was trimmed by 6 bases and J by 2 bases, leaving 13 bases between them. Here the CDR3 DNA reads TGTGCCAGCTCCCCCGGGAGAGGAAACACCGGGGAGCTGTTTTTT. This codes for CASSPGRGNTGELFF.

V gene TRBV7-2 combines with J gene TRBJ2-1; D is perhaps TRBD2 (5 bases). Germline V gene lookup returns CDR1 SGHTA and CDR2 FQGNSA. This CDR3 is built from 13 residues. V lost 5 bases to trimming and J lost 8 bases, with 13 bases between them. The CDR3 coding sequence is TGTGCCAGCAGCCCGAGTCGGCGGGATGAGCAGTTCTTC. Translating gives CASSPSRRDEQFF.

This chain joins TRBV6-5 and TRBJ2-5, with D maybe TRBD2 (5 bases). The length of the CDR3 is 15 residues. Germline CDR1 is MNHEY and CDR2 is SVGAGI. Trimming removed 2 bases at V and 3 bases at J, with 13 bases between. The CDR3 loop reads CASSYTVTGKETQYF. The CDR3 nucleotides are TGTGCCAGCAGTTACACCGTCACGGGGAAAGAGACCCAGTACTTC.

The chain uses TRBV7-2 and TRBJ1-3; D gene ambiguous. V lost 4 bases and J 0 bases, leaving 10 bases between the germline ends. Germline CDR1 and CDR2: SGHTA and FQGNSA. This CDR3 region has 15 residues. CDR3 amino acids: CASSSRGSSGNTIYF. In DNA, the CDR3 is TGTGCCAGCAGCTCCCGTGGGAGCTCTGGAAACACCATATATTTT.

This rearrangement joins TRBV6-5 to TRBJ2-1; a possible D gene is TRBD2 (6 bases). Germline V gives CDR1 MNHEY, CDR2 SVGAGI. This CDR3 is 15 amino acids long. V was shortened by 3 bases and J by 7 bases, with 16 bases between the two germline ends. The CDR3 is CASSYRPTSLNEQFF. CDR3 nucleotide sequence: TGTGCCAGCAGTTATCGCCCTACTAGCTTGAATGAGCAGTTCTTC.

This clone was counted only a few times. The rearrangement links TRBV4-3 to TRBJ1-1; D gene unclear. The CDR3 has 13 residues. Between the trimmed V and J ends, which lost 3 bases and 5 bases, there was a span of 10 bases. Germline loops: CDR1 LGHNA, CDR2 YSLEER. For the CDR3, the DNA is TGCGCCAGCAGCCAGGCGGCCGGGACTGAAGCTTTCTTT. Its protein is CASSQAAGTEAFF.

V usage is TRBV11-3 and J usage is TRBJ2-1; TRBD2 matches at 9 bases. The junction had 9 bases not matched to a gene; V was cut back by 5 bases and J by 13 bases. Germline loops: CDR1 SGHNT, CDR2 YENEEA. This CDR3 contains 13 residues. CDR3 in DNA: TGTGCCAGCAGCCTCAATGCGGGGGGGCGACAGTTCTTC. This encodes CASSLNAGGRQFF.